The source of this T cell receptor (beta chain) is a study of tumor and adjacent non-tumor tissue in lung cancer. Study as a whole: There were some 11 adenocarcinoma, a couple of squamous cell carcinoma and 1 small cell lung cancer cases.

This sample's RNA came from whole unsorted tissue. TCRbeta libraries were built with three rounds of nested PCR, modified from ARM-PCR. TCRdb independently ran MiXCR on the multiplex PCR reads; one entry per CDR3 protein. Found here are over 100,000 distinct CDR3 sequences, roughly 73% of them singletons; the top ten hold 35% to 40%. Per the germline V gene, CDR1 is MDHEN and CDR2 is SYDVKM. There are 16 residues in the CDR3. With 7 bases clipped from V and 1 base from J, the junction kept 10 bases outside the gene matches. This clonotype was obtained from a woman aged 55 to 70 with non-small cell lung cancer. The chain joins TRBV28 to TRBJ1-1; 9 bases are shared with TRBD1. The sequencing input was lung tumor tissue. DNA of the CDR3: TGTGCCAGCAAATTAGGGACAGGGAATAAGAACACTGAAGCTTTCTTT. This encodes CASKLGTGNKNTEAFF.